This TCR beta chain was identified in a study of T cells in Graves' hyperthyroidism and ophthalmopathy. Roughly 9.1 ml of fresh peripheral blood supplied the PBMCs. CDR1 is MNHEY, CDR2 SVGEGT, per germline. V shed 2 bases and J shed 3 bases, with 10 bases lying between them. The CDR3 contains 14 residues. RNA transcripts yielded amplified TCR beta CDR3 regions. Researchers ran a first-round RT-PCR on the TCR CDR3 using the HTBI primer set. TCRdb re-analysed the multiplex PCR reads in MiXCR, keeping a single row per CDR3 protein. The data contain hundreds of thousands of distinct CDR3 sequences, around 22% of them singletons. This clonotype has more than one count but fewer than ten. Its antigen is still unknown. Study-level findings and limits: Stable hyperthyroidism was separated from ophthalmopathy by a model based on 13 V-J features.

Material: blood. This receptor was obtained from a woman between 25 and 40 years old with Graves' ophthalmopathy. This chain links TRBV6-2 or TRBV6-3 with TRBJ1-2, with a possible D match to TRBD1 (5 bases). The CDR3 DNA follows: TGTGCCAGCAGTTACCAGGGTATGGACTATGGCTACACCTTC. The encoded protein is CASSYQGMDYGYTF.